The sample holds one count of the clone carrying this TCR beta chain. A read error may explain this, as a much larger clone is one base away. There were TCR beta CDR3 regions amplified from RNA transcripts. The study used the HTBI primer set for a first-round RT-PCR of the TCR CDR3. TCRdb re-called the multiplex PCR reads with MiXCR, one entry per CDR3 protein. The sample carries roughly 740,000 distinct CDR3 sequences, about 15% recorded once. This specimen belongs to a study of T cells in Graves' hyperthyroidism and ophthalmopathy. The trim removed 5 bases at V and 5 bases at J, leaving 9 bases unmatched. This CDR3 comprises 14 residues. Per germline, CDR1 MGHRA and CDR2 YSYEKL.

Sequencing input: blood. The rearrangement joins TRBV4-1 to TRBJ2-7; TRBD1 agrees at 7 bases. The origin of this receptor is a man between 18 and 29 years old with Graves' hyperthyroidism. The CDR3 DNA is TGCGCCAGCAGCGCCCGACAGGGCCGCGACGAGCAGTACTTC. Amino acids: CASSARQGRDEQYF.